This TCR beta chain stems from a study of cytomegalovirus exposure and HLA in healthy donors. The germline gives CDR1 LGHNA, CDR2 YSLEER. This CDR3 spans 16 amino acids. V trimming: 0 bases; J trimming: 1 base; junction bases outside the gene matches: 3. PCR involved 60 Vbeta and 13 Jbeta primers. Profiling relied on immunoSEQ multiplex PCR, and the TCRdb table lists in-frame clones only, not all of them. The table lists approximately 100,000 clones, 76% of them singletons. This clonotype originated in a woman aged 18 to 35 in good health and CMV-seropositive. Sequenced material: PBMCs. The chain is built from TRBV4-3 and TRBJ2-1; 7 positions agree with TRBD2. CDR3 region: CASSQDWEGSYNEQFF. DNA for the CDR3: TGCGCCAGCAGCCAAGATTGGGAGGGGTCCTACAATGAGCAGTTCTTC.